The sequence of this T cell receptor beta chain was determined in a study of blood T cell repertoires in COVID-19. Study-wide background: Spain, Italy and the United States supplied samples that represented acute and convalescent COVID-19. Sample material is recorded as cDNA or gDNA derived from T cells, B-cell-depleted T cells, or PBMCs.

Seattle-derived patients entered the study during active infection and were followed longitudinally. Authors' methods: Amplification of reference gene primers provided the estimated nucleated cell counts. The assay was immunoSEQ multiplex PCR, and TCRdb's table has in-frame clones only and misses some. The DNA gave D and trimming, while V, J and clone size come from that table. Of about 340,000 clones in the sample, 88% were seen once. The CDR3 totals 15 residues. CDR1 and CDR2 from the germline V gene are LNHDA and SQIVND (reference sequence). V was clipped by 5 bases and J by 3 bases; unmatched bases: 4. As for this clone: The same CDR3 is also encoded by other DNA sequences in this sample.

The J gene is TRBJ2-1, the V gene TRBV19, with 10 bases matching TRBD2. The sequence came from a woman in her 70s with COVID-19, enrolled during active disease. The source material was peripheral blood. The CDR3 here is CASSLWTSGYNEQFF. CDR3 nucleotides: TGTGCCAGTAGTCTGTGGACTAGCGGCTACAATGAGCAGTTCTTC.